Listed here is a single TCR beta chain. This clone has just a few counts. The clone's antigen remains unknown. There are no base qualities to consult, and no much larger clone falls within one base. This entry is derived from a study of cytomegalovirus exposure and HLA in healthy donors (dated by TCRdb to about 2017). Turning to the overall study: According to an earlier analysis of 587 of the donors, about 179 million T cells yielded 90 million to 130 million unique TCR beta sequences and around 280 Gb of sequence data. All discovery cohort repertoires had been generated using a single sequencing platform. The aim of the study was to test whether cataloging public T cell receptors could identify signatures of past pathogen exposure. A later genetic analysis took genome-wide SNP genotypes for about three fifths of the 666 donors and used that subset as a discovery cohort. Four to six DR-DQ haplotypes were handled as single units for association and clustering, since linkage in the cohort was strong. Both class I and class II loci were covered by HLA typing, at four-digit resolution. To study patterns of TCR occurrence, a later analysis re-analyzed previously published TCR beta repertoires from 700 or so donors and added high-resolution HLA genotyping. To decide whether each TCR beta V gene segment behaved as functional or pseudogenic, an earlier analysis of several hundred of the donors relied on high-throughput TCR beta sequencing. Using immunosequencing, the study profiled T cell repertoires from 666 subjects and related those repertoires to cytomegalovirus serostatus. About 280 gigabases of sequencing data and approximately 85 million unique TCR sequences were included in an early release covering around 650 HLA-typed donors. The later analysis used no new phenotypic data to find candidate immune exposures, relying instead on TCR beta sequences and their occurrence across donors. Along with the approximately 670-subject first cohort, a separate validation cohort of around 110 different subjects was used. Donor age, sex, ethnicity and CMV serostatus were collected together with the repertoire data. Among the approximately 420 genotyped donors, under 90% belonged to the genetic ancestry cluster associated with self-reported Caucasian donors. Across about 380 genotyped donors of the cohort, an average of about 200,000 unique TCR beta nucleotide sequences per donor were sequenced, and 15% to 20% of those sequences were non-productive. High-throughput TCR immunosequencing, statistical association of individual TCRs with disease status, and machine learning were combined to predict cytomegalovirus infection status. The number of typed donors differed by locus: about 620-640 for A, B, C, DRB1 and DQB1; approximately 520 for DQA1; 606 for DPA1; and some 450 for DPB1.

Library preparation employed the immunoSEQ multiplex PCR assay. A mixture of 60 forward primers for TCR Vbeta segments and 13 reverse primers for TCR Jbeta segments was used in the multiplex PCR. Amplification of the CDR3 region of rearranged TCR beta genes was performed with a multiplex PCR assay on genomic DNA. On the Illumina HiSeq System, the amplified TCR beta libraries were sequenced as 87-base-pair reads. The published analysis was carried out like this. In a later analysis, tens of millions of unique TCR beta chains were counted across the approximately 640 repertoires, and roughly 10 million of these chains were shared by at least two donors. Raw reads were error-corrected and collapsed into unique sequences by a nearest-neighbor algorithm in which closely related sequences were merged to remove PCR and sequencing errors. CDR3 sequences were aligned to IMGT reference sequences to assign V, D and J gene segments. Each retained sequence needed at least a six-nucleotide match to both a V gene segment and a J gene segment. Rearrangements were called productive when the CDR3 lacked stop codons and stayed in frame with V and J; all others were non-productive. Following IMGT convention, CDR3 was defined as the stretch from the second conserved V-encoded cysteine up to the conserved J-encoded phenylalanine. In an earlier analysis of 500 to 650 of the donors, sequences lacking an unambiguous match to a single V gene segment were excluded. An earlier analysis of approximately 590 of the donors classified V segments as functional when productive rearrangements were above 56.7% and as segregating when the standard deviation between donors was above 5%. A statistical classification framework was built to diagnose cytomegalovirus status from the catalog of TCR beta chain sequences. In a later analysis, V and J genes were assigned by comparing TCR nucleotide sequences against IMGT/GENE-DB human TR gene sequences. A later analysis assigned CDR3 sequences and most-parsimonious VDJ recombination scenarios with the TCRdist pipeline. In a later analysis, each TCR beta chain was defined by its CDR3 amino acid sequence together with its V-gene family, and reads lacking a unique V-gene family were excluded. In a later analysis, fewer than 650 highly shared, low-generation-probability nucleotide sequences were removed to address suspected cross-contamination and a sequencing artifact. In a later analysis, a clonal expansion index was calculated for each public chain from normalized within-repertoire ranks of inferred template counts. A later analysis computed generation probabilities with a VDJ recombination model fitted to out-of-frame rearrangements, and checked the results against IGoR. Hypergeometric tests were used in a later analysis to score TCR-TCR, TCR-HLA and TCR-CMV co-occurrence, with a repertoire-size bias correction applied to the TCR pairs. False discovery rates were estimated in a later analysis by permuting HLA or CMV assignments 20 times. In a later analysis, co-occurring TCRs were grouped with DBSCAN, and TCRdist sequence similarity was added when clustering was performed within HLA-allele-positive subsets. For co-occurrence clustering, repertoires with fewer than 30,000 or more than 120,000 public chains were excluded, along with several repertoires with anomalous nucleotide sharing. The immuneACCESS repertoire file appears here via TCRdb, limited to in-frame rearrangements. These files lack a portion of the clones; in checked studies, under half of the deficit traces to unresolved V genes, and the cause of the others is not known. V, J and clone size are those of that table, while D and trimming were read from the DNA. Recorded for this sample are roughly 110,000 clones; approximately 76% of them occurred a single time. About 2% of the sample is taken by the ten largest.

Study-wide findings and limitations: Because some donors lacked HLA typing at each locus, the association tests relied only on the typed subset. Most TCR sequences were seen in very few donors, while some public TCRs were found in many individuals. About 15 rarely observed V segments, including chromosome 9 orphons, were excluded from the earlier analysis of several hundred of the donors because counts were too low. A further reported finding was that TCR beta sequences accurately predicted the HLA-A and HLA-B alleles for most subjects in the first cohort. When HLA alleles, especially DR and DQ, strongly co-occurred, TCR associations were difficult to assign to individual alleles. Compared with equally common non-associated chains, HLA-associated TCR beta chains in a later analysis were more clonally expanded and had lower generation probabilities. In vitro tests confirmed that three of the cytomegalovirus-associated TCR beta chains recognize cytomegalovirus antigens. According to a later analysis, most CMV-associated TCR beta chains appeared to be HLA-restricted, and the HLA associations seemed to be driven largely by CMV exposure. A later analysis reported that several top co-occurrence clusters appeared linked to parvovirus B19, influenza, CMV and Epstein-Barr virus. Only TCR beta chains were sequenced in this cohort, and the absence of alpha or paired-chain data limited detectable features. Linkage disequilibrium might explain the correlated functional status among segregating V segments, but an unknown experimental factor could not be excluded. An earlier analysis of some 560 of the donors showed that most TCR beta V segments appeared in productive rearrangements either about 87% or about 30% of the time, which broadly matched IMGT annotations. A later analysis associated 15,000 to 20,000 TCR beta sequences with specific HLA alleles at a false discovery rate of 0.05. Sequencing depth was assumed to be roughly uniform across donors in the presence/absence analyses, though that assumption may not hold. According to a later analysis, TCR association rates differed among HLA loci, with DRB1 alleles showing the most associated TCRs and HLA-C alleles showing the fewest. A later genetic analysis associated a missense DCLRE1C variant with V-gene and J-gene trimming of TCR beta chains, and an independent cohort replicated the association. According to a later genetic analysis, donors in an Asian-associated ancestry cluster had fewer N-insertions in productive TCRs than the roughly 660-donor mean. A total of 164 TCR beta chains were listed by the study as associated with cytomegalovirus. The classifier was reported to diagnose cytomegalovirus status with high specificity and sensitivity in both the original and validation cohorts. The authors suggested that the approach could potentially be generalized to other disease states and immunological phenotypes. Some IMGT-functional V segments, including TRBV6-2 and TRBV6-3, could not be distinguished by the 87-base-pair reads and were therefore excluded. A cluster of highly shared sequence variants was judged likely to be a technical artifact of the sequencing pipeline. Immune exposure information for the cohort was limited to CMV serostatus.

CDR1 SGHVS and CDR2 FQNEAQ were looked up in the germline V gene. At the junction V is shortened by 5 bases and J by 12 bases; bases outside the gene matches: 12. From the cysteine up to the phenylalanine, the CDR3 has a length of 14 residues. Just CDR3 DNA is preserved here, 42 bases in frame from base 1. The cohort consisted of 600 or so healthy bone marrow donors. All cohort members were sampled while nominally healthy, although unrecorded immune exposures were likely present. The donor was CMV seronegative and belonged to the group of under 400 seronegative cohort members. A peripheral blood sample was collected from each donor, and TCR beta sequencing was performed on peripheral blood mononuclear cells. Genomic DNA was extracted from the blood cell samples with the Qiagen DNeasy Blood Extraction Kit.

The receptor's source is a young man in good health and CMV-seronegative. The rearranged chain carries TRBV7-8 and TRBJ1-4, with 7 junctional bases fitting TRBD1. The sequenced material came from PBMCs. The CDR3 has the sequence CASSPDRVRGELFF. The DNA is as follows: TGTGCCAGCAGCCCAGACAGGGTCAGGGGCGAACTGTTTTTT.